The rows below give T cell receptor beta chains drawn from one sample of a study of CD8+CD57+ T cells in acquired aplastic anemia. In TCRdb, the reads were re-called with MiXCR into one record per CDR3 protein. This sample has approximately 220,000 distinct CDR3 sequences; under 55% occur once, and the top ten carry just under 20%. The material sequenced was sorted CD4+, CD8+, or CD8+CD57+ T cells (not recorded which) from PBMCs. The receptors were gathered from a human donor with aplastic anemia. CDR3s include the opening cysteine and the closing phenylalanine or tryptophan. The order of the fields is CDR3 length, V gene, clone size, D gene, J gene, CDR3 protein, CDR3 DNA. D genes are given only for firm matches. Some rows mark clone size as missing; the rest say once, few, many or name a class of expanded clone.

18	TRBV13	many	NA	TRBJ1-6	CASSLGWPKDPYNSPLHF	TGTGCCAGCAGCTTAGGGTGGCCAAAAGATCCCTATAATTCACCCCTCCACTTT
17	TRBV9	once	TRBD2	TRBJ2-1	CASSSKGGGGAHNEQFF	TGTGCCAGCAGTTCAAAAGGTGGCGGGGGGGCCCACAATGAGCAGTTCTTC
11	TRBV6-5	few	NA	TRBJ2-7	CASSTGIGVYF	TGTGCCAGCAGTACGGGGATAGGGGTGTACTTC
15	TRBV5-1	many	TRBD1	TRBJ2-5	CASSISGTVQETQYF	TGCGCCAGCAGCATCTCCGGGACAGTACAAGAGACCCAGTACTTC
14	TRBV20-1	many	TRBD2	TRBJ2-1	CSSTIAGFYNEQFF	TGCAGCTCAACCATAGCGGGGTTCTACAATGAGCAGTTCTTC
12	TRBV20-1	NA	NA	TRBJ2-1	CSARGGFGEQFF	TGCAGTGCTAGGGGCGGGTTCGGTGAGCAGTTCTTC
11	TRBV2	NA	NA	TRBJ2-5	CAIDSLETQYF	TGCGCCATCGACAGTCTGGAGACCCAGTACTTC
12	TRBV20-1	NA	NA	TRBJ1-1	CSVRRGGNSPFF	TGCAGTGTCAGACGAGGAGGGAACTCCCCTTTCTTT
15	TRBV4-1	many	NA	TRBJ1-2	CASSQTGLPGYGYTF	TGCGCCAGCAGCCAAACCGGGCTCCCAGGCTATGGCTACACCTTC
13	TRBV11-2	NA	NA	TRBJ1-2	CASSPGGTYGYTF	TGTGCCAGCAGCCCTGGGGGTACCTATGGCTACACCTTC
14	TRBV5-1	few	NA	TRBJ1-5	CANSPGGPGQPQHF	TGCGCCAACAGCCCCGGGGGTCCCGGACAGCCCCAGCATTTT
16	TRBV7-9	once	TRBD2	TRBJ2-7	CASSFQAGGSSYEQYF	TGTGCCAGCAGCTTCCAGGCGGGGGGAAGCTCCTACGAGCAGTACTTC
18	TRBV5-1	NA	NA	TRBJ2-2	CASSLAGGQSRLTGELFF	TGCGCCAGCAGCTTGGCCGGGGGTCAAAGTCGACTGACCGGGGAGCTGTTTTTT
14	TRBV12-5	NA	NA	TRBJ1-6	CASGFTGYNSPLHF	TGTGCTAGTGGTTTTACAGGGTATAATTCACCCCTCCACTTT
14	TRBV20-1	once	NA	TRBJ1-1	CSARKDRTNTEAFF	TGCAGTGCTAGGAAAGACCGGACGAACACTGAAGCTTTCTTT
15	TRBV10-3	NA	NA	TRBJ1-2	CAISDGAGSNYGYTF	TGTGCCATCAGTGATGGGGCAGGGTCTAACTATGGCTACACCTTC
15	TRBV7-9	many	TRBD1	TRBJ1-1	CASSPDRGTNTEAFF	TGTGCCAGCAGCCCGGACAGGGGGACGAACACTGAAGCTTTCTTT
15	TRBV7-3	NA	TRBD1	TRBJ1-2	CASSFTGQGAYGYTF	TGTGCCAGCAGCTTTACGGGACAGGGGGCTTATGGCTACACCTTC
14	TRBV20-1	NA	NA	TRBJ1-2	CSAREGIFLYGYTF	TGCAGTGCTAGAGAGGGTATCTTCCTCTATGGCTACACCTTC
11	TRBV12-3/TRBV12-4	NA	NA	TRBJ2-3	CASCLVDTQYF	TGTGCCAGCTGTTTGGTTGACACGCAGTATTTT
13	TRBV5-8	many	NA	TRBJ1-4	CASRERGGEKLFF	TGTGCCAGCAGGGAGCGAGGGGGTGAAAAACTGTTTTTT
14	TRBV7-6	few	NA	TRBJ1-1	CASSLAAGNTEAFF	TGTGCCAGCAGCTTAGCGGCAGGGAACACTGAAGCTTTCTTT
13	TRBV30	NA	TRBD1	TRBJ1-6	CAWSGTGHSPLHF	TGTGCCTGGTCCGGGACAGGCCATTCACCCCTCCACTTT
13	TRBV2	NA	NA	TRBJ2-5	CASSGGAGETQYF	TGTGCCAGCAGTGGGGGGGCCGGGGAGACCCAGTACTTC
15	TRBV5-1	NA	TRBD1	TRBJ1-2	CASSLSGQVNSGYTF	TGCGCCAGCAGCTTATCGGGACAGGTTAACTCTGGCTACACCTTC
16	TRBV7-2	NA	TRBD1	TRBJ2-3	CASSFRPGTGPDTQYF	TGTGCCAGCAGCTTTCGCCCGGGGACAGGTCCAGATACGCAGTATTTT
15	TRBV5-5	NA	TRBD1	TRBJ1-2	CASSSWTGGVGGYTF	TGTGCCAGCAGCTCCTGGACAGGGGGAGTGGGTGGCTACACCTTC
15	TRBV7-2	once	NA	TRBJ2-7	CASSPGDRRAHEQYF	TGTGCCAGTAGCCCTGGCGACCGACGGGCCCACGAGCAGTACTTC
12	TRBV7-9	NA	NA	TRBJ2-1	CASSHKTGRKFF	TGTGCCAGCAGCCACAAAACAGGGCGGAAGTTCTTC
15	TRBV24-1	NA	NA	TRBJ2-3	CATSDLRRSTDTQYF	TGTGCCACCAGTGATTTGAGGCGGAGCACAGATACGCAGTATTTT
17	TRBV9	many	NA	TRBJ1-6	CASSSGVGSSYNSPLHF	TGTGCCAGCAGCTCAGGGGTCGGGAGCTCCTATAATTCACCCCTCCACTTT
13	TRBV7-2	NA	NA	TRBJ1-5	CASSKEQDQPQHF	TGTGCCAGCAGCAAAGAACAGGATCAGCCCCAGCATTTT
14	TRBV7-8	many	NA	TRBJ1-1	CASSLDAANTEAFF	TGTGCCAGCAGCTTAGATGCAGCTAACACTGAAGCTTTCTTT
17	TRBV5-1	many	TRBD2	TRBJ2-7	CASSLESSRTSHYEQYF	TGCGCCAGCAGCTTGGAGTCTAGTAGGACTAGCCACTACGAGCAGTACTTC
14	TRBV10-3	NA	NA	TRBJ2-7	CAISVDGGAYEQYF	TGTGCCATCAGTGTGGATGGGGGGGCGTACGAGCAGTACTTC
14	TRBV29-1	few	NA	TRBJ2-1	CSVAGMNFYNEQFF	TGCAGCGTTGCCGGGATGAATTTCTACAATGAGCAGTTCTTC
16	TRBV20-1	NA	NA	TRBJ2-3	CSARDTSWGVRDTQCF	TGCAGTGCTAGAGATACGAGCTGGGGGGTCAGGGATACGCAGTGTTTT
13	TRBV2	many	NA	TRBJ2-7	CASSAMGERRQYF	TGTGCCAGCAGTGCTATGGGGGAAAGGAGGCAGTACTTC
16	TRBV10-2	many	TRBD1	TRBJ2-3	CASRTVGYRGSDTQYF	TGCGCCAGCAGAACGGTGGGATACAGGGGGAGTGATACGCAGTATTTT
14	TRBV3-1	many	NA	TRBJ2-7	CASSQDRGFYEQYF	TGTGCCAGCAGCCAAGACCGAGGCTTCTACGAGCAGTACTTC
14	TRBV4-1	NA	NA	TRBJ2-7	CASSPDAQYYEQYF	TGCGCCAGCAGTCCTGACGCACAGTACTACGAGCAGTACTTC
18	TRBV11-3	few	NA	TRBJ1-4	CASSQDPPDTSTNEKLLF	TGTGCCAGCAGCCAAGATCCCCCCGACACCTCAACTAATGAAAAACTGCTTTTT
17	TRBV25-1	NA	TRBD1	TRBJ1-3	CASSAMGQGGPGNTIYF	TGTGCCAGCAGTGCTATGGGACAGGGGGGACCTGGAAACACCATATATTTT
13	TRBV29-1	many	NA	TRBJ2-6	CSVAAAGANVLTF	TGCAGCGTCGCTGCGGCTGGGGCCAACGTCCTGACTTTC
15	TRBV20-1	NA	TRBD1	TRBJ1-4	CSALQAGQGNEKLFF	TGCAGTGCTCTCCAAGCGGGACAGGGGAATGAAAAACTGTTTTTT
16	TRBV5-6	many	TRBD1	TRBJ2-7	CASSLAPGQGAYEQYF	TGTGCCAGCAGCTTGGCCCCGGGACAGGGAGCCTACGAGCAGTACTTC